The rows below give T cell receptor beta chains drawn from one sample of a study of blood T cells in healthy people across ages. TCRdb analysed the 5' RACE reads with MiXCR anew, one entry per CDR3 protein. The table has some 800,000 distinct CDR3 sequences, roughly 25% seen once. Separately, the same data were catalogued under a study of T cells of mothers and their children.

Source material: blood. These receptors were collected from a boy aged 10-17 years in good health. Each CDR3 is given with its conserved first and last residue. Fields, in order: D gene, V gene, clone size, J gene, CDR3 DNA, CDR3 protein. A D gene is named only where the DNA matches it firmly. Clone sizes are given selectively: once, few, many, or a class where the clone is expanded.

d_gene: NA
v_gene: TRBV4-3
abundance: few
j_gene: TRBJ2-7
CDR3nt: TGCGCCAGCAGCCAGTTGGGGGATGGCTACGAGCAGTACTTC
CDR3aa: CASSQLGDGYEQYF

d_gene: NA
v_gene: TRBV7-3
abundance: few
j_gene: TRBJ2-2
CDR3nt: TGTGCCAGCAGCTCTAGTCAGGGGTCCGGGGAGCTGTTTTTT
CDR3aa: CASSSSQGSGELFF

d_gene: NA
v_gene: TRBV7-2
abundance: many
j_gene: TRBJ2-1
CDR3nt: TGTGCCAGCAGCTTAACTAGCTACAATGAGCAGTTCTTC
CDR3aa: CASSLTSYNEQFF

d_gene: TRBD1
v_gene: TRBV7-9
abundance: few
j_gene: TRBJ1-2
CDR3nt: TGTGCCAGCAGCTCGGACCGGGACAGCTTTTTTCGCTACACCTTC
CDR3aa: CASSSDRDSFFRYTF

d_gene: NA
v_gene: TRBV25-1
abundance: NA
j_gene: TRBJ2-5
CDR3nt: TGTGCCAGCAGTGTCGGGGACGGGACCCAGTACTTC
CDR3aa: CASSVGDGTQYF

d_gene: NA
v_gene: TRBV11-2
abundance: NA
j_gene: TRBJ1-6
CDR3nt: TGTGCCAGCAGCCACGGGGGGGCTAGGTATTCACCCCTCCACTTT
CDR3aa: CASSHGGARYSPLHF

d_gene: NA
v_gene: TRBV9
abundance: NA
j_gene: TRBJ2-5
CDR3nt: TGTGCCAGCAGCCCCCTATTGGGTGGAGAGACCCAGTACTTC
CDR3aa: CASSPLLGGETQYF

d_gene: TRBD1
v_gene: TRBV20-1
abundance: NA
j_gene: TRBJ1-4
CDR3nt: TGCAGTGCTAGCGGGACAGGGACTAATGAAAAACTGTTTTTT
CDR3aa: CSASGTGTNEKLFF

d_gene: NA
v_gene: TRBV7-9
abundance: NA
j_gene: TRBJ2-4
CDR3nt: TGTGCCAGCAGTCGAACGGACCAGCTTACCAAAAACATTCAGTACTTC
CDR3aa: CASSRTDQLTKNIQYF

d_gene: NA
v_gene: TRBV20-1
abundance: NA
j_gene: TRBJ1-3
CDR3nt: TGCAGTGCTAGAGACCCTGCGGGATCTGGAAACACCATATATTTT
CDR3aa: CSARDPAGSGNTIYF

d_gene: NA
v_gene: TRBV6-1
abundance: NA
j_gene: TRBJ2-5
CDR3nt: TGTGCCAGCCATTCGCCCCTAAGTCCCCAGTACTTC
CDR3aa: CASHSPLSPQYF

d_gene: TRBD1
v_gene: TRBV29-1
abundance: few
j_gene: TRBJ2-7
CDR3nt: TGCAGCGTTGACTACCCAGGGGGCTACGAGCAGTACTTC
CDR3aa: CSVDYPGGYEQYF

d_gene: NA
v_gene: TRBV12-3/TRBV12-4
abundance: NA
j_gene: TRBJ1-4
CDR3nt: TGTGCCAGCAGCCAGGGACGTGTTAATGAAAAACTGTTTTTT
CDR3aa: CASSQGRVNEKLFF

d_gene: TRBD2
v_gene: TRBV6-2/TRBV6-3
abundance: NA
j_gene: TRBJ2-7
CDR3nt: TGTGCCAGCAGTTACCCGTCTAGCGGAGCCTACGAGCAGTACTTC
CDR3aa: CASSYPSSGAYEQYF

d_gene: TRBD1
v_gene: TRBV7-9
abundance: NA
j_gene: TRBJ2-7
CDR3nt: TGTGCCAGCAGCAACCACAGGGGGGATTCCTACGAGCAGTACTTC
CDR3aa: CASSNHRGDSYEQYF

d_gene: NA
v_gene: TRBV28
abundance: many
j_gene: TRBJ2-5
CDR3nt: TGTGCCAGCAGTTTAAGGGGGAGGGGTCGAGAGACCCAGTACTTC
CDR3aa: CASSLRGRGRETQYF

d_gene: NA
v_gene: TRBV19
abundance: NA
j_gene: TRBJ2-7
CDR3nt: TGTGCCAGTAGTATAGATCCGTTCGTCAGCCCCTCCTACGAGCAGTACTTC
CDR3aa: CASSIDPFVSPSYEQYF

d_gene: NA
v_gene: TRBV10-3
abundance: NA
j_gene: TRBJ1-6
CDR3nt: TGTGCCATCAGTGCCGGGACCGATAATTCACCCCTCCACTTT
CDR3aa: CAISAGTDNSPLHF

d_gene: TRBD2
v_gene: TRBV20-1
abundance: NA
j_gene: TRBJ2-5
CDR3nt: TGCAGTGCCCCCCCCTCAGCGGGGAGGTACCAAGAGACCCAGTACTTC
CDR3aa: CSAPPSAGRYQETQYF

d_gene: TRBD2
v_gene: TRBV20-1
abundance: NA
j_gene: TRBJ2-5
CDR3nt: TGCAGTGCAACGCCCGGGACTAGACAAGAGACCCAGTACTTC
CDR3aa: CSATPGTRQETQYF

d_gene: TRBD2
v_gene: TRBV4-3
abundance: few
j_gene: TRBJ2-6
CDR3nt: TGCGCCAGCAGCCAAAATCGGTTTAGCGGGGGGGCTTTTAGTTCAGGGGCCAACGTCCTGACTTTC
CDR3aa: CASSQNRFSGGAFSSGANVLTF

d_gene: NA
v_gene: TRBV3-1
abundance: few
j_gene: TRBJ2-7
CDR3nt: TGTGCCAGCAGCCAAGTAACAGGGAGAAACGAGCAGTACTTC
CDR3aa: CASSQVTGRNEQYF

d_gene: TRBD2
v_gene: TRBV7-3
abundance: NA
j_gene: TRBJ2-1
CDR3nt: TGTGCCAGCAGCTTGGGACTAGAAAACAATGAGCAGTTCTTC
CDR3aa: CASSLGLENNEQFF

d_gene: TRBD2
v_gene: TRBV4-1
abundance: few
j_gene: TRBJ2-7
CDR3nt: TGCGCCAGCAGCCCCCTGGGGGGTACTAGCGCCGAGCAGTACTTC
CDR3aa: CASSPLGGTSAEQYF

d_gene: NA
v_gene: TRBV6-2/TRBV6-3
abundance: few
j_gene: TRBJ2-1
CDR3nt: TGTGCCAGCACCCTCGGGAGAGGGGCCTACAATGAGCAGTTCTTC
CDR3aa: CASTLGRGAYNEQFF

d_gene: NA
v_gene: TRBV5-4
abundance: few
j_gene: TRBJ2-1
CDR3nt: TGTGCCAGCAGCTTGTATGACAGCCATGAGCAGTTCTTC
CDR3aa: CASSLYDSHEQFF

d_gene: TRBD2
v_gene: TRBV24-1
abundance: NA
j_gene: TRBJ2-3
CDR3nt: TGTGCCACCAGTGATTTGGCGGGGGTGACAGATACGCAGTATTTT
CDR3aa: CATSDLAGVTDTQYF